The 2 T cell receptor beta chains reported below all come from one sample, sequenced in a study of CD8 T cells in ankylosing spondylitis. One entry per CDR3 protein, called by TCRdb with MiXCR from the 5' RACE reads. Among fewer than 200,000 distinct CDR3 sequences listed, just over 9.5% were seen once. The sequencing sample was made of blood, either unsorted or a sorted T cell fraction (not recorded which). These receptors all stem from a female donor with ankylosing spondylitis or in good health (not recorded which).

This clonotype was seen a handful of times. The chain is built from TRBV7-9 and TRBJ2-7, with D possibly matching TRBD1 (5 bases). There are 12 residues in the CDR3. Trimming stripped 5 bases from V and 6 bases from J, with 11 bases between. The germline CDR1 and CDR2 sequences are SEHNR and FQNEAQ (reference sequence). CDR3: CASSATGGEQYF. CDR3 sequence (DNA): TGTGCCAGCAGCGCCACAGGTGGCGAGCAGTACTTC.

This clonotype has ten or more counts. The CDR3 is CASSVGRAQETQYF. CDR3 coding DNA: TGTGCCAGCAGCGTAGGGCGAGCCCAAGAGACCCAGTACTTC. This rearrangement joins TRBV9 to TRBJ2-5, with D unresolved. CDR1 is SGDLS and CDR2 is YYNGEE in the germline V gene. With 0 bases removed from V and 1 base from J, the gap between germline ends came to 7 bases. The CDR3 runs to 14 residues.